One TCR beta chain is described in this entry. Its antigen is unidentified. The data stem from a study of T cell repertoires in cytomegalovirus infection. Whole-study context: The study used recently identified HLA-C-restricted and well-studied HLA-B-restricted CMV epitopes. Public TCR beta signatures marked donors with CMV infection and the matching HLA.

Looked up from germline, CDR1 is SGHVS and CDR2 is FQNEAQ. V lost 1 base and J lost 10, with 16 bases in between. CDR3 size: 14 residues. TCRdb re-derived calls from the reads in MiXCR, one entry per CDR3 protein. The sample consists of hundreds of thousands of distinct CDR3 sequences, approximately 40% of them appearing once. The clonotype was recovered from a human donor in good health (CMV status not recorded). Some clones in this sample may be carry-over from other donors' samples. Sequences were derived from cultured PBMCs, sampled from culture after CMV antigen stimulation. The J gene is TRBJ1-1, the V gene TRBV7-8, with a weak D call TRBD1 (6 bases). CDR3 sequence: CASSLGGAKWGAFF. DNA for the CDR3: TGTGCCAGCAGCTTAGGGGGGGCCAAGTGGGGAGCTTTCTTT.